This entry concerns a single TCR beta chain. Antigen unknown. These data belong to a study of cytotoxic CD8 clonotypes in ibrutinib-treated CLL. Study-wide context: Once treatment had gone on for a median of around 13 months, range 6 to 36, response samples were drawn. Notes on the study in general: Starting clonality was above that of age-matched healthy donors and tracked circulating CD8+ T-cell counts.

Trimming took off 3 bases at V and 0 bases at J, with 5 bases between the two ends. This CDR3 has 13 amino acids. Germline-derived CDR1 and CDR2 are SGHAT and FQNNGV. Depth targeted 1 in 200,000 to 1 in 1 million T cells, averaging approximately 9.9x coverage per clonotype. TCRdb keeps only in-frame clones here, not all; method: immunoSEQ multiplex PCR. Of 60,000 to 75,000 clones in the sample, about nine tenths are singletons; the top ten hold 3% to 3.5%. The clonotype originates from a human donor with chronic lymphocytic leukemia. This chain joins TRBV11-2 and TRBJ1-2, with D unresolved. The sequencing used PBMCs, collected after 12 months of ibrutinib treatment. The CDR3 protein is CASSLTTNYGYTF. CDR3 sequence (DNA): TGTGCCAGCAGCTTGACAACTAACTATGGCTACACCTTC.